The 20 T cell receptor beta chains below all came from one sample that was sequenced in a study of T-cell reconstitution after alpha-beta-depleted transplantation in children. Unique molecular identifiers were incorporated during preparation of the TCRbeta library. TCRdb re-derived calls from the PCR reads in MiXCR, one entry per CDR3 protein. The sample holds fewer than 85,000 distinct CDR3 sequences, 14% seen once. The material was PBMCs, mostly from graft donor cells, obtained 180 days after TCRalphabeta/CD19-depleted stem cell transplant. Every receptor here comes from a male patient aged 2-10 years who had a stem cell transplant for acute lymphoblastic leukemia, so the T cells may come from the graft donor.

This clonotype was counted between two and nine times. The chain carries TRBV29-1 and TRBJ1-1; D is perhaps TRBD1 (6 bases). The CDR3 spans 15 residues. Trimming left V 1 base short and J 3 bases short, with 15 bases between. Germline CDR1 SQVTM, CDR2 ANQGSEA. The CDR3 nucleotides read TGCAGCGTTGAAGTAGGCCAGGGGCCGGACACTGAAGCTTTCTTT. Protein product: CSVEVGQGPDTEAFF.

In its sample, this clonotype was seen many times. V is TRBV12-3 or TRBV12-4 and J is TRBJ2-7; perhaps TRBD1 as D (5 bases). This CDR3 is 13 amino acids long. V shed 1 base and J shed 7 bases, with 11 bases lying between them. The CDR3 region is CASSLGTRWEQYF. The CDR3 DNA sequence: TGTGCCAGCAGTTTAGGGACACGGTGGGAGCAGTACTTC.

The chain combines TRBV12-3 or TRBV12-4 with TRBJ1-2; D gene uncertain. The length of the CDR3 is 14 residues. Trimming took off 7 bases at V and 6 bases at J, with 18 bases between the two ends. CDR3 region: CASTTGVWADGYTF. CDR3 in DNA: TGTGCCAGCACCACCGGGGTGTGGGCGGATGGCTACACCTTC.

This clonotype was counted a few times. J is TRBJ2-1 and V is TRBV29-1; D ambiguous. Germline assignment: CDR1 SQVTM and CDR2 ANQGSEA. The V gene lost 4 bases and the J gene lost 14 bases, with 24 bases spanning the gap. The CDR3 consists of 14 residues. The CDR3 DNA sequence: TGCAGCGTTGTTTTGCGGTCGGGCTCTATAATCGAGTTCTTC. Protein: CSVVLRSGSIIEFF.

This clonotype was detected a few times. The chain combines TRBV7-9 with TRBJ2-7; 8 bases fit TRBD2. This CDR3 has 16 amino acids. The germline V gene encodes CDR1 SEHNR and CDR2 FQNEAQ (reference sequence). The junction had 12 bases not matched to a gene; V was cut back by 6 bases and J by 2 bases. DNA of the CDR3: TGTGCCAGCAGTACCTCGACTAGCGTCAGAGCCTACGAGCAGTACTTC. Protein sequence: CASSTSTSVRAYEQYF.

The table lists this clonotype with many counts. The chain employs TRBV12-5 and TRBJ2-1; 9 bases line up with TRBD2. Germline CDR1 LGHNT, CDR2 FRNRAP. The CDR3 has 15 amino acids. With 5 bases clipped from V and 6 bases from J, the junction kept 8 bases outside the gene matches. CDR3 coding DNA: TGTGCTAGTGGTCGCGGGGCGGGAGGGCCCAATGAGCAGTTCTTC. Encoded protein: CASGRGAGGPNEQFF.

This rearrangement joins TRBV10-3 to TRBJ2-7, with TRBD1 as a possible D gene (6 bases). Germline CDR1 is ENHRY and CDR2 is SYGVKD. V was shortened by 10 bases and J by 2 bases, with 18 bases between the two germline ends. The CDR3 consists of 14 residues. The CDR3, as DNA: TGTGCCACCGACACCGGGACAACAACCTACGAGCAGTACTTC. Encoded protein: CATDTGTTTYEQYF.

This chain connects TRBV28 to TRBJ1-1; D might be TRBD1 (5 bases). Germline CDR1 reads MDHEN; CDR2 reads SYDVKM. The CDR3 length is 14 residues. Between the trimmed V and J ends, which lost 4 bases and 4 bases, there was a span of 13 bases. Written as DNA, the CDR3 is TGTGCCAGCAGTTGGGCGGGGGGAGGCACTGAAGCTTTCTTT. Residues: CASSWAGGGTEAFF.

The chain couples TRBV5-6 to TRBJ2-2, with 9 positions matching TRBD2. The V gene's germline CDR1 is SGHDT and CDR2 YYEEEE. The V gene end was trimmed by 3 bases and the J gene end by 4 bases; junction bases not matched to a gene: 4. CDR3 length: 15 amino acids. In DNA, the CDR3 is TGTGCCAGCAGCTCGGGACTAGCTGGCACCGGGGAGCTGTTTTTT. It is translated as CASSSGLAGTGELFF.

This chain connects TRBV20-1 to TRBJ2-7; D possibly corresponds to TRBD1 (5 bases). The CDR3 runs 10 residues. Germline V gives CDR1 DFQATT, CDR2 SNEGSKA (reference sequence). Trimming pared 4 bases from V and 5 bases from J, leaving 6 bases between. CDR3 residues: CSATRDEQYF. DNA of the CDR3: TGCAGTGCTACCAGGGACGAGCAGTACTTC.

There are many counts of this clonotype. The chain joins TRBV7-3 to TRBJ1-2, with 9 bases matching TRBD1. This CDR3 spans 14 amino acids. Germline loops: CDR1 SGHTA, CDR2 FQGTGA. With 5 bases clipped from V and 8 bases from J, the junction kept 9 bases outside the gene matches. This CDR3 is CASSTLGQGGGYTF. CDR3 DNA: TGTGCCAGCAGCACATTGGGACAGGGTGGCGGCTACACCTTC.

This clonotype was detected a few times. CDR3 region: CASSGLRGYTF. The CDR3 nucleotides read TGTGCCAGCAGCGGACTGCGGGGCTACACCTTC. The rearrangement uses TRBV7-9 and TRBJ1-2; D remains unclear. The ends were cut back, 5 bases at V and 8 bases at J, with 9 bases in the middle. Germline V gene sequence: CDR1 SEHNR, CDR2 FQNEAQ (reference sequence). CDR3 length: 11 amino acids. Full variable domain (outside the CDR3, taken from reference TRBV7-9 and TRBJ1-2): DTGVSQNPRHKITKRGQNVTFRCDPISEHNRLYWYRQTLGQGPEFLTYFQNEAQLEKSRLLSDRFSAERPKGSFSTLEIQRTEQGDSAMYLCASSGLRGYTFGSGTRLTVV.

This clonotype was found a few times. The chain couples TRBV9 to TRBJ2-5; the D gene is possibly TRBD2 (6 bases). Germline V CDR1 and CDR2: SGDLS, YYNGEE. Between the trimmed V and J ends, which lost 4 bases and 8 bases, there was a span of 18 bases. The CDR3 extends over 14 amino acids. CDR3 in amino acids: CASSRRAGPVTQYF. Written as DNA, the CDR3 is TGTGCCAGCAGCAGAAGGGCGGGGCCCGTCACCCAGTACTTC.

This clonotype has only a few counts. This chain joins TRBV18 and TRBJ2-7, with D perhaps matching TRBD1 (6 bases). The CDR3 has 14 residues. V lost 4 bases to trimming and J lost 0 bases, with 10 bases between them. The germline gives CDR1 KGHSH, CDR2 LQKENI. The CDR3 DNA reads TGTGCCAGCTCACACCGGGACACCTCCTACGAGCAGTACTTC. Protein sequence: CASSHRDTSYEQYF.

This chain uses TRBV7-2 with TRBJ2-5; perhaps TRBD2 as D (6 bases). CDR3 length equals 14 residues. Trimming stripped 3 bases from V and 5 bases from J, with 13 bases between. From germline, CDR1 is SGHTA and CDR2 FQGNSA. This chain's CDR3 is CASSFRRARETQYF. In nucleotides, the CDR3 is TGTGCCAGCAGCTTCCGGAGGGCCAGGGAGACCCAGTACTTC.

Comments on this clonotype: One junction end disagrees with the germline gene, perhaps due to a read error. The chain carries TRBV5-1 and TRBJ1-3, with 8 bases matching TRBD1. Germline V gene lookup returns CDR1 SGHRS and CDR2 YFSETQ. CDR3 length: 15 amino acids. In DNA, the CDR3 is TGCGCCAGCAGCCCCGGGCAGGGGGCTGGAAAGACCATATATTTT. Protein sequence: CASSPGQGAGKTIYF.

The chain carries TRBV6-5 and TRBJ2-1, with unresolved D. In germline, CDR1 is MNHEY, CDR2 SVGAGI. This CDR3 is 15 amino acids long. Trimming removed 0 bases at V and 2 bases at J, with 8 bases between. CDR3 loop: CASSYSGGTYNEQFF. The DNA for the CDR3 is TGTGCCAGCAGTTACTCGGGCGGTACCTACAATGAGCAGTTCTTC.

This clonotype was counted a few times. The CDR3 DNA sequence: TGCAGTGCCCGGGGACAGCAAAACACTGAAGCTTTCTTT. Translating gives CSARGQQNTEAFF. The V and J genes are TRBV20-1 and TRBJ1-1; 7 bases are a match to TRBD1. Trimming cost V 6 bases and J 2 bases; bases outside gene matches: 6. Germline V gene sequence: CDR1 DFQATT, CDR2 SNEGSKA (reference sequence). CDR3 length: 13 amino acids.

For the CDR3, the DNA is TGTGCCACAGGCAGAGCTAGCTCAACCTACGAGCAGTACTTC. Encoded protein: CATGRASSTYEQYF. The J gene is TRBJ2-7, the V gene TRBV10-3; tentatively, D is TRBD2 (5 bases). Per germline, CDR1 ENHRY and CDR2 SYGVKD. This CDR3 is built from 14 residues. Trimming took off 10 bases at V and 2 bases at J, with 18 bases between the two ends.

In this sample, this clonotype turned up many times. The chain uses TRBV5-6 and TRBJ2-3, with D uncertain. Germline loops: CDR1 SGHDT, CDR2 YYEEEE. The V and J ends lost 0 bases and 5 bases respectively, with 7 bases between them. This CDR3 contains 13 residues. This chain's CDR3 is CASSLGGRDTQYF. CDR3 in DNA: TGTGCCAGCAGCTTGGGAGGTCGAGATACGCAGTATTTT.